The clone carrying this T cell receptor (beta chain) was detected a few times. The data were taken from a study of T-cell reconstitution after alpha-beta-depleted transplantation in children. Germline V gene sequence: CDR1 MGHRA, CDR2 YSYEKL. This CDR3 is 15 amino acids long. Losses at the gene ends were 8 bases for V and 4 bases for J; bases not matched to a gene: 9. A library of TCRbeta sequences, prepared with unique molecular identifiers, was generated. One entry per CDR3 protein, called by TCRdb with MiXCR from the PCR reads. The sample has about 410,000 distinct CDR3 sequences, about a fifth seen once.

The V and J genes are TRBV4-1 and TRBJ2-1; 9 nucleotides align to TRBD2. The material sequenced was PBMCs from the stem cell graft donor, taken from the stem cell graft. The origin of this receptor is a human donor who donated a stem cell graft to a child with acute myeloid leukemia. The CDR3 DNA follows: TGCGCCAGCTCCATAGCGGGAGTAGGTTACAATGAGCAGTTCTTC. This encodes CASSIAGVGYNEQFF.